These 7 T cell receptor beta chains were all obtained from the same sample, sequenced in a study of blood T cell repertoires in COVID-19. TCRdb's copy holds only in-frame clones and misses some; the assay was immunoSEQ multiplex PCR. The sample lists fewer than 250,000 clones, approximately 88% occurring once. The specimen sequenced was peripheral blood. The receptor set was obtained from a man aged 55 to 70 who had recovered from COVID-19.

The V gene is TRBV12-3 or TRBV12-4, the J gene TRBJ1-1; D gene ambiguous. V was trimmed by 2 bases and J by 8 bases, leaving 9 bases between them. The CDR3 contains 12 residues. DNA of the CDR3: TGTGCCAGCAGTTTATATAAGAGCGAAGCTTTCTTT. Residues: CASSLYKSEAFF.

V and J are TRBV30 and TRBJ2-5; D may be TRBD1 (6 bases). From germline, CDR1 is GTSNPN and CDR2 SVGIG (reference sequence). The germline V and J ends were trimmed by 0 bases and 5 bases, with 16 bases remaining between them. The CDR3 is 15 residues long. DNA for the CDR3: TGTGCCTGGAGTGTACGAGGGGGACGAAAGGAGACCCAGTACTTC. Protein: CAWSVRGGRKETQYF.

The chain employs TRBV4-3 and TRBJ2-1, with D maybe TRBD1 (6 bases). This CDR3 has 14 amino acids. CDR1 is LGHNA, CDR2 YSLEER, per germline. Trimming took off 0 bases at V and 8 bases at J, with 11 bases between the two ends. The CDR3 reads CASSQDPGADEQFF. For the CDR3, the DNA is TGCGCCAGCAGCCAAGATCCAGGGGCGGATGAGCAGTTCTTC.

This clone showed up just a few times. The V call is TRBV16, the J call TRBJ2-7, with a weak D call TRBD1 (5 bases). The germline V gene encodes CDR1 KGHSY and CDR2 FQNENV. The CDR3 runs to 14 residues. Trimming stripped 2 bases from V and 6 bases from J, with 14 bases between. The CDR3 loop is CASSQMQGISEQYF. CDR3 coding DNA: TGTGCCAGCAGCCAAATGCAGGGTATAAGCGAGCAGTACTTC.

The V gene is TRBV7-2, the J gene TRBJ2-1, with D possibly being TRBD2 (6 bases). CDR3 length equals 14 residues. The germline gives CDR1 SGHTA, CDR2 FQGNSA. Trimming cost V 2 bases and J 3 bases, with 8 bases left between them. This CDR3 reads CASSLYGSYNEQFF. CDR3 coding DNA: TGTGCCAGCAGCTTATACGGGAGCTACAATGAGCAGTTCTTC.

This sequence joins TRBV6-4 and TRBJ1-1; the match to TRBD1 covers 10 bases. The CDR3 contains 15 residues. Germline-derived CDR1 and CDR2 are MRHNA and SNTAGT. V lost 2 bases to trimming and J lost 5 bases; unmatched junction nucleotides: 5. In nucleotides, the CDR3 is TGTGCCAGCAGTGACAGGGGACAGGGGAAAACTGAAGCTTTCTTT. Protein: CASSDRGQGKTEAFF.

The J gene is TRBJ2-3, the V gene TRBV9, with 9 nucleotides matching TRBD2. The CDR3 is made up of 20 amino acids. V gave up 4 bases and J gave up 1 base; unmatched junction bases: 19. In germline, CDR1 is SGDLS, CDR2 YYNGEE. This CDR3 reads CASSTRGRASGTSRTDTQYF. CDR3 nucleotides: TGTGCCAGCAGCACCAGGGGGAGGGCTAGCGGGACTTCTCGCACAGATACGCAGTATTTT. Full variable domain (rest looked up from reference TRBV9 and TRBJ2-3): DSGVTQTPKHLITATGQRVTLRCSPRSGDLSVYWYQQSLDQGLQFLIQYYNGEERAKGNILERFSAQQFPDLHSELNLSSLELGDSALYFCASSTRGRASGTSRTDTQYFGPGTRLTVL.